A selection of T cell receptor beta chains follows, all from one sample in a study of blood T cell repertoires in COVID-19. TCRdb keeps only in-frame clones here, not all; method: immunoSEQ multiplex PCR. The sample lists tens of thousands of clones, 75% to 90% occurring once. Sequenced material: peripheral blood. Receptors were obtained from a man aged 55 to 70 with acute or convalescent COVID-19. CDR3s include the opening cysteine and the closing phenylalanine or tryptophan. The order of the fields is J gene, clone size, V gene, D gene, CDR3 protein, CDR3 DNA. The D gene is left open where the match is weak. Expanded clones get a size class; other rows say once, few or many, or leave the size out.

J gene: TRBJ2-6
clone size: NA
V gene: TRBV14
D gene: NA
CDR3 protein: CASSQDRGDRANVLTF
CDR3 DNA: TGTGCCAGCAGCCAAGACAGGGGTGATAGGGCCAACGTCCTGACTTTC

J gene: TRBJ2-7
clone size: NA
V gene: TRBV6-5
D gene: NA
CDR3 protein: CASSKGLEQYF
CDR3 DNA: TGTGCCAGCAGTAAGGGACTTGAGCAGTACTTC

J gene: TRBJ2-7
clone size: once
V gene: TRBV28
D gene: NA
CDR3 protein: CASNYPGRQYEQYF
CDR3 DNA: TGTGCCAGCAACTATCCTGGTCGGCAATACGAGCAGTACTTC

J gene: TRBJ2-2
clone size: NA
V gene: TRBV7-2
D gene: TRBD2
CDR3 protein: CASSLTSGSSGELFF
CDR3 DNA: TGTGCCAGCAGCTTGACTAGCGGGAGTAGCGGGGAGCTGTTTTTT

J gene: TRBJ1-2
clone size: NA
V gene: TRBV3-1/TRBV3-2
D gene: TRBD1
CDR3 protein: CASSLSRMIRTGKNYGYTF
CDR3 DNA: TGTGCCAGCAGCCTTTCTCGTATGATACGGACAGGGAAGAACTATGGCTACACCTTC

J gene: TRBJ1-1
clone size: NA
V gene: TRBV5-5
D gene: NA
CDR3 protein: CASSFSPALNTEAFF
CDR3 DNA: TGTGCCAGCAGCTTTTCGCCAGCGCTGAACACTGAAGCTTTCTTT

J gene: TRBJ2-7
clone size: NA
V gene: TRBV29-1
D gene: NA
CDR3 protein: CSVEDSGQSNYEQYF
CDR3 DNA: TGCAGCGTTGAAGATAGTGGACAGTCAAACTACGAGCAGTACTTC

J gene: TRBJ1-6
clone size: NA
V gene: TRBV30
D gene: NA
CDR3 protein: CAWKRGQTNSPLHF
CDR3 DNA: TGTGCCTGGAAACGCGGACAGACTAATTCACCCCTCCACTTT

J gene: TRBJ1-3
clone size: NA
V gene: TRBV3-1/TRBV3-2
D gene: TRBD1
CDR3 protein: CASSHQGQGYGNTIYF
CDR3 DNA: TGTGCCAGCAGCCACCAAGGACAGGGGTATGGAAACACCATATATTTT

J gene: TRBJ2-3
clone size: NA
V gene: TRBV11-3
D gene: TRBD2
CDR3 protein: CASSLFAGGSADTQYF
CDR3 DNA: TGTGCCAGCAGCTTATTTGCGGGCGGGAGTGCTGATACGCAGTATTTT

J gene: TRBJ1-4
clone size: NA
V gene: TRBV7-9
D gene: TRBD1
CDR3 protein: CASSFKRQGDVEKLFF
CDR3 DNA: TGTGCCAGCAGCTTTAAGCGACAGGGGGACGTAGAAAAACTGTTTTTT

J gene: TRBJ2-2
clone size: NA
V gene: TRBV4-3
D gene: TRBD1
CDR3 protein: CASSQDRDGELFF
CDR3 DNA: TGCGCCAGCAGCCAGGACAGGGACGGGGAGCTGTTTTTT

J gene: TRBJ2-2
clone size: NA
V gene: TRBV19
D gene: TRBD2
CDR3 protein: CASSGLAGEFGELFF
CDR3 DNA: TGTGCCAGTAGTGGACTAGCGGGAGAATTCGGGGAGCTGTTTTTT

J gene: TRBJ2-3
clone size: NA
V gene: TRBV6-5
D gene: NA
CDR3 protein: CASSYRELTDTQYF
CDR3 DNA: TGTGCCAGCAGTTACAGGGAGCTCACAGATACGCAGTATTTT

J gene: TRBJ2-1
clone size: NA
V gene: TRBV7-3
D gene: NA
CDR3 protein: CASSIGQPNEQFF
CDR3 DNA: TGTGCCAGCAGCATAGGACAGCCGAATGAGCAGTTCTTC